This TCR beta chain is from a study of T cell responses to AZD1222 COVID-19 vaccine. Losses at the gene ends were 4 bases for V and 6 bases for J; bases not matched to a gene: 4. Germline-derived CDR1 and CDR2 are LNHDA and SQIVND (reference sequence). CDR3 length: 13 amino acids. In this sample, this clone turned up once. As yet, its antigen is unknown. The method was immunoSEQ multiplex PCR; TCRdb's version includes in-frame clones alone and lacks a portion of them. This table has around 100,000 clones, about nine tenths appearing once. Study outcomes and limitations: Variant regions that are unmutated are reportedly the target of nearly half of spike-specific TCRs. Mostly white British, mostly female donors; authors suggested clonal diversity may be underestimated.

The chain links TRBV19 to TRBJ1-1; 8 nucleotides align to TRBD1. Sample: peripheral blood, taken on day 0 of AZD1222 vaccination. The receptor was isolated from an adult in good health. The CDR3 sequence: CASSTTGAPEAFF. CDR3 coding DNA: TGTGCCAGTAGTACGACAGGGGCCCCTGAAGCTTTCTTT.